Presented here are 25 T cell receptor beta chains from one specimen sequenced in a study of blood T cell repertoires in COVID-19. TCRdb's table, derived via immunoSEQ multiplex PCR, lists solely in-frame clones and lacks some. The sample holds under 150,000 clones; roughly 84% are singletons and the top ten take 17%. Sequencing was done on a sample of peripheral blood. All receptors come from an elderly woman with acute or convalescent COVID-19.

The chain carries TRBV18 and TRBJ2-5, with unresolved D. This CDR3 comprises 13 residues. Deletions cut 4 bases from V and 2 bases from J, with 8 bases between. The germline V gene has CDR1 KGHSH and CDR2 LQKENI. The DNA of the CDR3 is TGTGCCAGCTCACTGGAGAGACAAGAGACCCAGTACTTC. It encodes CASSLERQETQYF.

The genes are TRBV7-2 and TRBJ2-2; the D gene is possibly TRBD1 (6 bases). V was cut by 4 bases and J by 7 bases, with 13 bases left in between. This CDR3 contains 14 residues. Germline CDR1 is SGHTA and CDR2 is FQGNSA. CDR3 region: CASSSPGVIGELFF. The CDR3 DNA follows: TGTGCCAGCAGCTCCCCAGGGGTAATCGGGGAGCTGTTTTTT.

The chain couples TRBV7-9 to TRBJ2-1; possibly TRBD1 for D (6 bases). Germline V gene lookup returns CDR1 SEHNR and CDR2 FQNEAQ (reference sequence). Trimming shortened V by 1 base and J by 9 bases, and 13 bases separated the two germline ends. The CDR3 contains 14 residues. CDR3 amino acids: CASSLVRLGAEQFF. As DNA, the CDR3 is TGTGCCAGCAGCTTAGTGAGATTGGGGGCTGAGCAGTTCTTC.

The chain links TRBV2 to TRBJ1-1, with D perhaps TRBD1 (6 bases). CDR1 and CDR2 (germline): SNHLY, FYNNEI. The ends were cut back, 7 bases at V and 3 bases at J, with 12 bases in the middle. The CDR3 is 13 residues long. The CDR3 coding sequence is TGTGCCAGCATCCTGGACAGAGACACTGAAGCTTTCTTT. Translated, it gives CASILDRDTEAFF.

The chain is built from TRBV6-5 and TRBJ1-1; D unresolved. The V gene's germline CDR1 is MNHEY and CDR2 SVGAGI. V was pared by 2 bases and J by 5 bases, with 9 bases between. The CDR3 runs 13 residues. CDR3 nucleotides: TGTGCCAGCAGTTACGGTCGGGGAACTGAAGCTTTCTTT. Its protein is CASSYGRGTEAFF.

The chain combines TRBV7-2 with TRBJ1-1; D is possibly TRBD1 (6 bases). This CDR3 has 13 amino acids. Germline V gene sequence: CDR1 SGHTA, CDR2 FQGNSA. V lost 4 bases to trimming and J lost 1 base, with 7 bases between them. CDR3 bases: TGTGCCAGCAGCTCACAGGGGAACACTGAAGCTTTCTTT. Its translation: CASSSQGNTEAFF.

The table lists this clone with a count of one. The rearrangement uses TRBV6-5 and TRBJ1-5; 7 nucleotides match TRBD1. With 6 bases clipped from V and 7 bases from J, the junction kept 3 bases outside the gene matches. Germline V CDR1 and CDR2: MNHEY, SVGAGI. This CDR3 spans 12 amino acids. The CDR3 sequence is CASRQGTQPQHF. The DNA of the CDR3 is TGTGCCAGCAGACAGGGGACCCAGCCCCAGCATTTT.

This chain uses TRBV5-6 with TRBJ1-5, with D maybe TRBD1 (5 bases). CDR1 SGHDT and CDR2 YYEEEE come from the germline V gene. This CDR3 region has 17 residues. V gave up 3 bases and J gave up 5 bases, with 21 bases separating them. The CDR3 bases are TGTGCCAGCAGCTCCCTCCGGGACGGGGGTCTAGATCAGCCCCAGCATTTT. Amino acid sequence: CASSSLRDGGLDQPQHF.

J is TRBJ2-3 and V is TRBV10-3, with D maybe TRBD2 (6 bases). From germline, CDR1 is ENHRY and CDR2 SYGVKD. V lost 4 bases to trimming and J lost 4 bases, with 15 bases between them. The CDR3 loop spans 15 amino acids. The CDR3 protein is CAISAIWRGSDTQYF. CDR3 nucleotide sequence: TGTGCCATCAGTGCGATATGGCGGGGATCAGATACGCAGTATTTT.

This rearrangement joins TRBV27 to TRBJ1-5; 8 bases match TRBD1. The ends lost 5 bases at V and 10 bases at J; junction bases unmatched: 10. CDR3 size: 14 residues. Germline values: CDR1 MNHEY, CDR2 SMNVEV (reference sequence). DNA for the CDR3: TGTGCCAGCAGTCGGACAGGGTCAATCAGCCCCCAGCATTTT. This translates into CASSRTGSISPQHF.

The genes are TRBV11-3 and TRBJ2-5; TRBD2 matches 8 bases. CDR1 SGHNT and CDR2 YENEEA come from the germline V gene. Unmatched junction bases numbered 12, after V lost 1 base and J lost 5 bases. The CDR3 runs 17 residues. CDR3 region: CASSLGGRNLGGETQYF. CDR3 sequence (DNA): TGTGCCAGCAGCTTAGGCGGGAGGAACCTTGGCGGCGAGACCCAGTACTTC.

This sequence joins TRBV5-6 and TRBJ1-5, with D tentatively TRBD1 (5 bases). The CDR3 loop spans 16 amino acids. Germline CDR1 and CDR2: SGHDT and YYEEEE. V was shortened by 0 bases and J by 1 base, with 11 bases between the two germline ends. The CDR3 coding sequence is TGTGCCAGCAGCTTGGCAGGGTTGTCGAGCAATCAGCCCCAGCATTTT. It specifies CASSLAGLSSNQPQHF.

This chain uses TRBV30 with TRBJ1-4, with 9 bases fitting TRBD1. From germline, CDR1 is GTSNPN and CDR2 SVGIG (reference sequence). Trimming took 2 bases from V and 1 from J; bases not matched to a gene: 8. CDR3 length: 17 amino acids. CDR3 protein: CAWSRGTGGITNEKLFF. The CDR3 region has the DNA TGTGCCTGGAGTAGGGGAACAGGGGGCATAACTAATGAAAAACTGTTTTTT.

This clone showed up just a few times. This chain joins TRBV7-2 and TRBJ1-1, with 10 bases matching TRBD1. This CDR3 contains 15 residues. The V gene end was trimmed by 1 base and the J gene end by 3 bases; junction bases not matched to a gene: 2. In germline, CDR1 is SGHTA, CDR2 FQGNSA. This CDR3 is CASSLDGTGDTEAFF. Here the CDR3 DNA reads TGTGCCAGCAGCTTAGATGGGACAGGGGACACTGAAGCTTTCTTT.

The rearrangement joins TRBV5-1 to TRBJ2-5, with a weak D call TRBD1 (6 bases). Germline CDR1 is SGHRS and CDR2 is YFSETQ. There are 15 residues in the CDR3. V gave up 0 bases and J gave up 5 bases, with 14 bases separating them. The CDR3 DNA is TGCGCCAGCAGCTTGGTTTCAGGGGATGGCGAGACCCAGTACTTC. It specifies CASSLVSGDGETQYF. The full variable domain, with the rest looked up from reference TRBV5-1 and TRBJ2-5, is KAGVTQTPRYLIKTRGQQVTLSCSPISGHRSVSWYQQTPGQGLQFLFEYFSETQRNKGNFPGRFSGRQFSNSRSEMNVSTLELGDSALYLCASSLVSGDGETQYFGPGTRLLVL.

This chain uses TRBV19 with TRBJ1-2; D is perhaps TRBD1 (5 bases). In germline, CDR1 is LNHDA, CDR2 SQIVND (reference sequence). The CDR3 has 14 residues. V was cut by 0 bases and J by 9 bases, with 14 bases left in between. CDR3 protein: CASSIDREGRSYTF. Written as DNA, the CDR3 is TGTGCCAGTAGTATAGATCGGGAGGGACGGAGCTACACCTTC.

The DNA for the CDR3 is TGTGCCAGCAGTTCTGGCAGGGCGGATTCACCCCTCCACTTT. It encodes CASSSGRADSPLHF. The V call is TRBV28, the J call TRBJ1-6, with a possible D match to TRBD1 (5 bases). The CDR3 spans 14 residues. Trimming took off 4 bases at V and 8 bases at J, with 12 bases between the two ends. Germline values: CDR1 MDHEN, CDR2 SYDVKM.

The V gene is TRBV15, the J gene TRBJ1-6, with no clear D. The CDR3 has 13 residues. The ends were cut back, 8 bases at V and 5 bases at J, with 10 bases in the middle. CDR1 LNHNV and CDR2 YYDKDF come from the germline V gene (reference sequence). The CDR3 DNA follows: TGTGCCACCCAGGTTTCGAATAATTCACCCCTCCACTTT. Translation: CATQVSNNSPLHF.

The CDR3 loop is CASSESLAHSYEQYF. DNA for the CDR3: TGTGCCAGCAGTGAATCCTTGGCTCACTCCTACGAGCAGTACTTC. The chain has TRBV6-1 and TRBJ2-7, with unresolved D. V was shortened by 2 bases and J by 0 bases, with 11 bases between the two germline ends. CDR1 and CDR2 (germline): MNHNS, SASEGT. The CDR3 length is 15 residues.

This clone has a single count. The chain's CDR3 is CASSLNPGQGQNTIYF. For the CDR3, the DNA is TGTGCCAGCAGCCTGAATCCGGGACAGGGGCAGAACACCATATATTTT. The V gene is TRBV6-6, the J gene TRBJ1-3, with 10 bases aligning to TRBD1. Germline V gene data show CDR1 as MNHNY and CDR2 as SVGAGI (reference sequence). This CDR3 has 16 residues. V was clipped by 6 bases and J by 7 bases; unmatched bases: 12.

This sequence joins TRBV3-1 (or the pseudogene TRBV3-2) and TRBJ2-3, with 9 bases lining up with TRBD2. V gave up 0 bases and J gave up 3 bases; unmatched junction bases: 4. There are 16 residues in the CDR3. CDR1 and CDR2 (germline): LGHDT, YNNKEL (reference sequence). The CDR3 bases are TGTGCCAGCAGCCAAGATAGCGGGGGTTTAACAGATACGCAGTATTTT. This codes for CASSQDSGGLTDTQYF.

The chain joins TRBV4-3 to TRBJ2-1; 8 nucleotides agree with TRBD2. The CDR3 length is 15 residues. The V gene's germline CDR1 is LGHNA and CDR2 YSLEER. V was clipped by 3 bases and J by 6 bases; unmatched bases: 7. CDR3 residues: CASSHAGTRGNEQFF. CDR3 bases: TGCGCCAGCAGCCACGCGGGGACTAGGGGCAATGAGCAGTTCTTC.

The CDR3 region is CASRQGIRQYF. The CDR3 nucleotides read TGTGCCAGTAGACAGGGTATCAGACAGTACTTC. The chain uses TRBV19 and TRBJ2-7, with a tentative D call TRBD1 (6 bases). Germline V gene lookup returns CDR1 LNHDA and CDR2 SQIVND (reference sequence). This CDR3 is 11 amino acids long. V was shortened by 6 bases and J by 10 bases, with 13 bases between the two germline ends.

The V call is TRBV30, the J call TRBJ2-1; 16 nucleotides agree with TRBD2. The germline V gene has CDR1 GTSNPN and CDR2 SVGIG (reference sequence). After removal of 4 bases from V and 10 bases from J, the junction contained 10 bases not matched to a gene. The CDR3 consists of 16 residues. The CDR3 sequence: CAWTQAPGLAGGEQFF. The CDR3 DNA sequence: TGTGCCTGGACGCAGGCCCCGGGACTAGCGGGAGGGGAGCAGTTCTTC. Complete variable domain (other parts from reference TRBV30 and TRBJ2-1): SQTIHQWPATLVQPVGSPLSLECTVEGTSNPNLYWYRQAAGRGLQLLFYSVGIGQISSEVPQNLSASRPQDRQFILSSKKLLLSDSGFYLCAWTQAPGLAGGEQFFGPGTRLTVL.

The V and J genes are TRBV27 and TRBJ1-2; D might be TRBD1 (6 bases). There are 16 residues in the CDR3. Trimming pared 0 bases from V and 0 bases from J, leaving 11 bases between. Germline V gene data show CDR1 as MNHEY and CDR2 as SMNVEV (reference sequence). CDR3 DNA sequence: TGTGCCAGCAGTTTATCGGGGGCCAGAGCTAACTATGGCTACACCTTC. It encodes CASSLSGARANYGYTF.